A single sample gave rise to the 13 T cell receptor beta chains below, sequenced in a study of blood T cell repertoires in COVID-19. TCRdb's copy holds only in-frame clones and misses some; the assay was immunoSEQ multiplex PCR. This table holds 150,000 to 200,000 clones, just under 95% found once. Sequencing used peripheral blood. The receptors come from a woman aged 45-60 years with acute or convalescent COVID-19.

The V gene is TRBV3-1 (or the pseudogene TRBV3-2), the J gene TRBJ2-4; possible D gene TRBD1, 6 bases. This CDR3 has 15 residues. The V end was cut by 1 base, the J end by 9 bases, with 16 bases between. CDR1 and CDR2 from the germline V gene are LGHDT and YNNKEL (reference sequence). The CDR3 reads CASSQARTVESIQYF. Here the CDR3 DNA reads TGTGCCAGCAGCCAAGCGCGGACAGTCGAGAGCATTCAGTACTTC.

This chain connects TRBV7-9 to TRBJ1-1; D possibly corresponds to TRBD1 (6 bases). V was pared by 5 bases and J by 4 bases, with 14 bases between. Germline V CDR1 and CDR2: SEHNR, FQNEAQ (reference sequence). This CDR3 is 14 amino acids long. The DNA of the CDR3 is TGTGCCAGCAGCCAAACAGGGATGGGCACTGAAGCTTTCTTT. This translates into CASSQTGMGTEAFF.

The chain couples TRBV12-3 or TRBV12-4 to TRBJ1-4; no clear D. Trimming cost V 1 base and J 8 bases, with 8 bases left between them. The CDR3 length is 13 residues. CDR3 region: CASSLGAREKLFF. The CDR3 DNA follows: TGTGCCAGCAGTTTAGGCGCGAGGGAAAAACTGTTTTTT.

V gene TRBV25-1 combines with J gene TRBJ2-7; no definite D call. The ends were cut back, 4 bases at V and 3 bases at J, with 4 bases in the middle. There are 11 residues in the CDR3. Germline CDR1 MGHDK, CDR2 SYGVNS. The CDR3 region has the DNA TGTGCCAGCAGTGCGGGCTACGAGCAGTACTTC. Its translation: CASSAGYEQYF.

V gene TRBV10-1 combines with J gene TRBJ2-1, with D perhaps TRBD1 (6 bases). This CDR3 has 15 residues. The germline V and J ends were trimmed by 11 bases and 9 bases, with 26 bases remaining between them. Germline V gene data show CDR1 as WNHNN and CDR2 as SYGVQD (reference sequence). The CDR3 sequence is CALSPRQGRRSEQFF. CDR3 nucleotides: TGCGCCCTCAGTCCCCGTCAGGGGAGACGTAGTGAGCAGTTCTTC.

The chain joins TRBV6-5 to TRBJ2-7; 7 positions agree with TRBD2. Per the germline V gene, CDR1 is MNHEY and CDR2 is SVGAGI. This CDR3 region has 16 residues. V gave up 4 bases and J gave up 2 bases; unmatched junction bases: 11. This chain's CDR3 is CASSFSLGGTTYEQYF. The CDR3 DNA sequence: TGTGCCAGCAGTTTCAGTTTGGGAGGGACGACCTACGAGCAGTACTTC.

The chain has TRBV6-5 and TRBJ1-5, with no clear D. Per germline, CDR1 MNHEY and CDR2 SVGAGI. The CDR3 length is 14 residues. V lost 6 bases and J 0 bases, leaving 9 bases between the germline ends. The CDR3 bases are TGTGCCAGCAGACCCCGCTATAGCAATCAGCCCCAGCATTTT. This encodes CASRPRYSNQPQHF.

The V call is TRBV7-2, the J call TRBJ2-5; D is perhaps TRBD1 (6 bases). Between the trimmed V and J ends, which lost 1 base and 2 bases, there was a span of 20 bases. CDR3 length: 18 amino acids. Germline V gene data show CDR1 as SGHTA and CDR2 as FQGNSA. CDR3 protein: CASSLVDLPKGQQETQYF. DNA of the CDR3: TGTGCCAGCAGCTTAGTGGACCTACCTAAGGGACAACAAGAGACCCAGTACTTC.

The rearrangement uses TRBV4-2 and TRBJ2-5, with a weak D call TRBD2 (5 bases). Germline CDR1 LGHNA, CDR2 YNFKEQ. Trimming removed 0 bases from V and 1 base from J, with 9 bases in between. The CDR3 runs to 15 residues. Here the CDR3 reads CASSQEWSGQETQYF. CDR3 bases: TGTGCCAGCAGCCAAGAATGGAGCGGCCAAGAGACCCAGTACTTC.

The J gene is TRBJ2-3, the V gene TRBV19, with D possibly TRBD1 on 6 matching bases. The CDR3 has 12 residues. The V end lost 10 bases, the J end lost 3 bases, and 11 bases lay between the germline ends. Germline CDR1 LNHDA, CDR2 SQIVND (reference sequence). This chain's CDR3 is CATGDTTDTQYF. Written as DNA, the CDR3 is TGTGCCACCGGGGACACGACAGATACGCAGTATTTT.

For the CDR3, the DNA is TGTGCCACCGGACGGGACAGGGTCTACGAGCAGTACTTC. This gives the protein CATGRDRVYEQYF. The rearrangement uses TRBV15 and TRBJ2-7; 9 bases map to TRBD1. The CDR3 has 13 residues. Germline assignment: CDR1 LNHNV and CDR2 YYDKDF (reference sequence). V was clipped by 8 bases and J by 3 bases; unmatched bases: 5.

This chain joins TRBV2 and TRBJ2-5; 12 bases align to TRBD2. This CDR3 is built from 14 residues. The V segment lost 10 bases and the J segment 2 bases; nucleotides outside the gene matches: 5. Per the germline V gene, CDR1 is SNHLY and CDR2 is FYNNEI. The CDR3 loop reads CATLLAGGQETQYF. In nucleotides, the CDR3 is TGTGCCACCTTACTAGCGGGAGGTCAAGAGACCCAGTACTTC.

The chain joins TRBV28 to TRBJ2-7; D is perhaps TRBD2 (6 bases). The length of the CDR3 is 12 residues. Germline V gives CDR1 MDHEN, CDR2 SYDVKM. Trimming removed 2 bases at V and 4 bases at J, with 6 bases between. The CDR3 loop reads CASSLAGYEQYF. In nucleotides, the CDR3 is TGTGCCAGCAGTTTAGCGGGGTACGAGCAGTACTTC.